Listed here is a single T cell receptor (beta chain). This sample is part of a study of blood T cell repertoires in COVID-19. Study background: COVID-19 samples from acute and convalescent phases originated in the United States, Italy and Spain.

Source study methods: Amplification with reference gene primers provided the estimates of nucleated cell counts. Produced via immunoSEQ multiplex PCR; TCRdb's table is partial and in-frame only. V, J and clone size derive from that table, while D and trimming were established from the DNA sequence. Of about 60,000 clones in the sample, roughly 71% were seen once. This CDR3 region has 12 residues. Trimming took off 3 bases at V and 8 bases at J, with 10 bases between the two ends. Germline-derived CDR1 and CDR2 are MDHEN and SYDVKM. This sequence originates from a human donor in a cohort sampled during active COVID-19. The rearrangement joins TRBV28 to TRBJ1-2; D remains unclear. The sequenced sample was peripheral blood. Here the CDR3 reads CASSFGITGYTF. The CDR3 DNA is TGTGCCAGCAGTTTCGGGATTACCGGCTACACCTTC.